Here is one TCR beta chain with its context. Measured with immunoSEQ multiplex PCR; TCRdb has only the in-frame clones, and not every one. The sample contains tens of thousands of clones, 85% to 95% of which appear only once. This sample was included in a study of T cell changes during pregnancy in multiple sclerosis. The sequence came from a female donor in good health, enrolled as a control in a pregnancy study. The sample in question was peripheral blood, obtained in the third trimester of pregnancy.

The CDR3 nucleotides are TGTGCCAGCAGTGCTAGCGGGGGATTGGACGAGCAGTACTTC. Protein sequence: CASSASGGLDEQYF. The V gene is TRBV6-4, the J gene TRBJ2-7; 10 bases fit TRBD2. The germline V gene has CDR1 MRHNA and CDR2 SNTAGT. This CDR3 spans 14 amino acids. Unmatched junction bases numbered 5, after V lost 4 bases and J lost 5 bases.